This T cell receptor (beta chain) stems from a study of a mutant IDH1 vaccine in newly diagnosed glioma. Study-level background: Patients under treatment included roughly 62% males and approximately 38% females and had a mean age of approximately 43 years.

The time point: week 35, safety follow-up. Alongside topical imiquimod, each dose of vaccine comprised 300 ug of mutant IDH1 20-mer peptide. Patients in the study were vaccinated eight times, receiving shots in weeks 1, 3, 5, 7, 11, 15, 19 and 23. The donors' diagnosis was new WHO grade 3 or 4 astrocytoma that was IDH1-mutant and ATRX-lost. Clones were read by immunoSEQ multiplex PCR, and TCRdb kept only the in-frame ones, dropping some. The sample carries around 41,000 clones, roughly nine tenths recorded once. About this clone: What it binds is not known.

The CDR3 is 14 amino acids. Trimming shortened V by 2 bases and J by 4 bases, and 12 bases separated the two germline ends. Germline CDR1 is SGHNT and CDR2 is YYREEE (reference sequence). The V and J genes are TRBV5-4 and TRBJ1-2; D unresolved. This TCR was sampled from a man aged 40-55 years with glioma. Sequenced material: PBMCs, taken from a glioma patient whose treatment included an IDH1 peptide vaccine. The CDR3 DNA is TGTGCCAGCAGCTTTGGGCTTCTCGTCTATGGCTACACCTTC. Translating gives CASSFGLLVYGYTF.